Listed here are 11 T cell receptor beta chains from one sample, sequenced in a study of beta chain features in type 1 diabetes. Overall study results and limits: The study found moderately but significantly shorter TCRB CDR3s in all four CD4+ subsets of Type 1 diabetes patients.

Expressed TCRB transcripts were sequenced, since all the RNA that had been isolated was reverse transcribed. Libraries were prepared by immunoSEQ multiplex PCR; TCRdb keeps only in-frame clonotypes and omits some of them. The data contain about 120,000 clones, around 17% of them singletons. These receptors have no known antigen. Sequencing was done on a sample of central memory CD4+ T cells from blood. The receptor set was obtained from a man in his thirties or forties with type 1 diabetes.

The table lists this clone with a count of one. The gene calls are TRBV28 and TRBJ2-7; D not certain. V lost 6 bases, J lost 2 bases, and 17 bases lay in between. Germline V gene lookup returns CDR1 MDHEN and CDR2 SYDVKM. There are 15 residues in the CDR3. The CDR3 nucleotides are TGTGCCAGCAGCCAATGGGCCCAGGAGCCCTACGAGCAGTACTTC. It specifies CASSQWAQEPYEQYF.

The chain couples TRBV9 to TRBJ2-7; tentatively, D is TRBD1 or TRBD2 (5 bases each). This CDR3 is built from 14 residues. Trimming stripped 1 base from V and 2 bases from J, with 10 bases between. Per germline, CDR1 SGDLS and CDR2 YYNGEE. CDR3 sequence (DNA): TGTGCCAGCAGCGTAAGGGACGGCCCCTACGAGCAGTACTTC. It yields the protein CASSVRDGPYEQYF. The complete variable domain, with remaining parts taken from reference TRBV9 and TRBJ2-7, reads DSGVTQTPKHLITATGQRVTLRCSPRSGDLSVYWYQQSLDQGLQFLIQYYNGEERAKGNILERFSAQQFPDLHSELNLSSLELGDSALYFCASSVRDGPYEQYFGPGTRLTVT.

This clone has just a few counts. The chain joins TRBV30 to TRBJ2-2; D tentatively reads TRBD1 or TRBD2 (5 bases each). The V gene's germline CDR1 is GTSNPN and CDR2 SVGIG (reference sequence). Deletions cut 4 bases from V and 3 bases from J, with 12 bases between. The CDR3 totals 14 residues. The CDR3 bases are TGTGCCTGGACCCGAGGGACCCACACCGGGGAGCTGTTTTTT. This gives the protein CAWTRGTHTGELFF.

The rearrangement uses TRBV30 and TRBJ1-2, with D possibly TRBD1 on 6 matching bases. V gave up 0 bases and J gave up 6 bases, with 8 bases separating them. This CDR3 is 12 amino acids long. Germline V gene sequence: CDR1 GTSNPN, CDR2 SVGIG (reference sequence). The chain's CDR3 is CAWSVGGHGYTF. CDR3 DNA: TGTGCCTGGAGTGTCGGGGGGCATGGCTACACCTTC.

This clone has a handful of counts. The V and J genes are TRBV28 and TRBJ2-3; D not resolved. Germline CDR1 and CDR2: MDHEN and SYDVKM. There are 13 residues in the CDR3. V gave up 5 bases and J gave up 6 bases, with 12 bases separating them. Here the CDR3 DNA reads TGTGCCAGCAGTCCTTCCGCGGCGGATACGCAGTATTTT. Translated: CASSPSAADTQYF.

CDR3 loop: CASSLGRLREHEQFF. For the CDR3, the DNA is TGTGCCAGCAGCTTAGGCCGGTTAAGGGAACATGAGCAGTTCTTC. The rearrangement joins TRBV13 to TRBJ2-1; no clear D gene. CDR1 and CDR2 from the germline V gene are PRHDT and FYEKMQ (reference sequence). The CDR3 loop spans 15 amino acids. Deletions cut 0 bases from V and 8 bases from J, with 14 bases between. Supplemented by reference TRBV13 and TRBJ2-1, the full variable domain reads AAGVIQSPRHLIKEKRETATLKCYPIPRHDTVYWYQQGPGQDPQFLISFYEKMQSDKGSIPDRFSAQQFSDYHSELNMSSLELGDSALYFCASSLGRLREHEQFFGPGTRLTVL.

This chain links TRBV6-5 with TRBJ2-2; D is uncertain. This CDR3 contains 11 residues. The V end lost 3 bases, the J end lost 7 bases, and 3 bases lay between the germline ends. CDR1 and CDR2 from the germline V gene are MNHEY and SVGAGI. The CDR3: CASSYIGELFF. The CDR3 nucleotides are TGTGCCAGCAGTTATATCGGGGAGCTGTTTTTT.

This clone was seen only a few times. J is TRBJ1-6 and V is TRBV7-8; 9 nucleotides match TRBD1. Germline V lookup: CDR1 SGHVS, CDR2 FQNEAQ. There are 15 residues in the CDR3. V shed 3 bases and J 7 bases; nucleotides not matched to a gene: 4. CDR3: CASSFTGGLNSPLHF. The CDR3 DNA is TGTGCCAGCAGCTTCACAGGGGGCTTGAATTCACCCCTCCACTTT.

The rearrangement links TRBV28 to TRBJ1-4; 10 nucleotides align to TRBD1. The J call may be faulty, since TRBJ2-2 better matches the DNA end. Germline CDR1 MDHEN, CDR2 SYDVKM. CDR3 length equals 14 residues. The CDR3 here is CASSLDDRGRELFF. The CDR3 DNA reads as TGTGCCAGCAGTTTAGATGACAGGGGGCGGGAGCTGTTTTTT.

The chain has TRBV9 and TRBJ2-2, with a weak D call TRBD1 (5 bases). The germline V gene encodes CDR1 SGDLS and CDR2 YYNGEE. The CDR3 length is 14 residues. Trimming took off 4 bases at V and 4 bases at J, with 11 bases between the two ends. The CDR3 DNA sequence: TGTGCCAGCAGCACCGGACAACGCACCGGGGAGCTGTTTTTT. Residues: CASSTGQRTGELFF.

This sequence joins TRBV30 and TRBJ2-3, with no clear D. Germline V lookup: CDR1 GTSNPN, CDR2 SVGIG (reference sequence). V lost 5 bases to trimming and J lost 7 bases, with 13 bases between them. CDR3 length: 12 amino acids. The CDR3 nucleotides read TGTGCCTGGGCCGACTTAACAAATACGCAGTATTTT. It translates to CAWADLTNTQYF.